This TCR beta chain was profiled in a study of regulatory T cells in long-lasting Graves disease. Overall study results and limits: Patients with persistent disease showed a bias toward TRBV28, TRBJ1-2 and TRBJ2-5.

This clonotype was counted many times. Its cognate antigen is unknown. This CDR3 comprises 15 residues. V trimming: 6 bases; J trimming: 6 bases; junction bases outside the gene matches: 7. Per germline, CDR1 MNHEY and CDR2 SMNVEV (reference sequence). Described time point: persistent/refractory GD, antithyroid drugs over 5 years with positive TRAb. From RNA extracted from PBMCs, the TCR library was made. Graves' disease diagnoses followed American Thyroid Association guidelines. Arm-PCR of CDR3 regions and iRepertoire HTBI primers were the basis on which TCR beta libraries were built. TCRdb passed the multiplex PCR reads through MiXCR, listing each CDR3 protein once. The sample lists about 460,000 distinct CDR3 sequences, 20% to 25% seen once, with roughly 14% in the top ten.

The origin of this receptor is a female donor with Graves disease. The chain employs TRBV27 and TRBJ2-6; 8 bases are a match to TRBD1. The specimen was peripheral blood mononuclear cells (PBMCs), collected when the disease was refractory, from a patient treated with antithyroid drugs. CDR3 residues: CASSRDRGKANVLTF. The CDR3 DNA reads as TGTGCCAGCAGCCGCGACAGGGGTAAGGCCAACGTCCTGACTTTC.